This TCR beta chain was sequenced during a study of shared clonotypes between healthy human individuals. The study, taken as a whole, reports: It was only blood that was sampled, and tissue repertoires likely differ. Generally, naive subsets came out with larger estimated richness than memory subsets.

CD45RO-negative, CCR7-selected cells formed the naive CD8 fraction, which excluded terminally differentiated effector memory CD45RA+ cells. With respect to this clone: Its target is not known.

The material for each subset, its genomic DNA, was split evenly across several immunoSEQ plates. Measured with immunoSEQ multiplex PCR; TCRdb has only the in-frame clones, and not every one. The sample contains over 2,000,000 clones, 93% of which appear only once. This CDR3 contains 19 residues. Trimming took off 6 bases at V and 3 bases at J, with 26 bases between the two ends. Germline values: CDR1 SNHLY, CDR2 FYNNEI. This clonotype originated in a man aged 18 to 30 in good health. Some clones in this sample may be carry-over from other donors' samples. The sequencing sample was made of naive CD8+ T cells from PBMCs. This chain joins TRBV2 and TRBJ1-4; no reliable D call. The CDR3 nucleotides are TGTGCCAGCAGCCCCGAGAGTTTTTTAAGGTCTCAAGCTAATGAAAAACTGTTTTTT. Translated: CASSPESFLRSQANEKLFF. Using reference TRBV2 and TRBJ1-4 for the parts outside the CDR3, the full variable domain is EPEVTQTPSHQVTQMGQEVILRCVPISNHLYFYWYRQILGQKVEFLVSFYNNEISEKSEIFDDQFSVERPDGSNFTLKIRSTKLEDSAMYFCASSPESFLRSQANEKLFFGSGTQLSVL.